These 28 T cell receptor beta chains share one sample of origin, sequenced in a study of cytomegalovirus exposure and HLA in healthy donors. Both 60 Vbeta primers and 13 Jbeta primers went into the PCR. Libraries were prepared by immunoSEQ multiplex PCR; TCRdb keeps only in-frame clonotypes and omits some of them. This sample has 210,000 or so clones; approximately 83% occur once, and the top ten carry roughly 0.66%. The sequenced sample was PBMCs. Every receptor here comes from a boy aged 2 to 10 in good health and CMV-seronegative.

The V gene is TRBV5-5, the J gene TRBJ2-7; unclear D gene. The V gene's germline CDR1 is SGHKS and CDR2 YYEKEE (reference sequence). The CDR3 extends over 13 amino acids. The V end lost 0 bases, the J end lost 7 bases, and 11 bases lay between the germline ends. In nucleotides, the CDR3 is TGTGCCAGCAGCTTGGGGCTAGTAGGTGAGCAGTACTTC. Translated: CASSLGLVGEQYF.

This rearrangement joins TRBV14 to TRBJ1-2, with 8 bases lining up with TRBD1. This CDR3 region has 15 residues. Looked up from germline, CDR1 is SGHDN and CDR2 is FVKESK. V trimming: 4 bases; J trimming: 9 bases; junction bases outside the gene matches: 13. CDR3 sequence: CASSLSWTGSSSYTF. CDR3 nucleotides: TGTGCCAGCAGCCTTTCATGGACAGGGTCTAGTAGCTACACCTTC. Drawing the rest from reference TRBV14 and TRBJ1-2, the complete variable domain is EAGVTQFPSHSVIEKGQTVTLRCDPISGHDNLYWYRRVMGKEIKFLLHFVKESKQDESGMPNNRFLAERTGGTYSTLKVQPAELEDSGVYFCASSLSWTGSSSYTFGSGTRLTVV.

The rearrangement links TRBV19 to TRBJ2-1; 7 bases agree with TRBD2. This CDR3 contains 16 residues. CDR1 LNHDA and CDR2 SQIVND come from the germline V gene (reference sequence). The V segment lost 5 bases and the J segment 0 bases; nucleotides outside the gene matches: 7. In nucleotides, the CDR3 is TGTGCCAGTAGTGTCCGGGACTACCTCTCCTACAATGAGCAGTTCTTC. It is translated as CASSVRDYLSYNEQFF.

The chain couples TRBV6-5 to TRBJ2-5; perhaps TRBD1 as D (6 bases). The J call is in doubt because the DNA end fits TRBJ2-7 better. The CDR3 length is 15 residues. Germline CDR1 and CDR2: MNHEY and SVGAGI. CDR3: CASSFAAGGDYEQYF. The DNA for the CDR3 is TGTGCCAGCAGTTTCGCGGCTGGGGGCGACTACGAGCAGTACTTC.

This chain links TRBV2 with TRBJ2-2; D is unresolved. The germline V gene has CDR1 SNHLY and CDR2 FYNNEI. V gave up 4 bases and J gave up 5 bases, with 11 bases separating them. CDR3 length equals 14 residues. The CDR3 is CASSVAGRTGELFF. The CDR3 nucleotides are TGTGCCAGCAGTGTCGCAGGAAGGACCGGGGAGCTGTTTTTT.

CDR3 amino acids: CASTGGEGQPQHF. CDR3 nucleotide sequence: TGTGCCAGCACCGGGGGGGAAGGTCAGCCCCAGCATTTT. The V gene is TRBV2, the J gene TRBJ1-5; a weak D match, TRBD1 (5 bases). The CDR3 contains 13 residues. V lost 7 bases and J 6 bases, leaving 13 bases between the germline ends. Looked up from germline, CDR1 is SNHLY and CDR2 is FYNNEI.

This clone was recorded once. This sequence joins TRBV6-5 and TRBJ1-4; unclear D gene. CDR1 and CDR2 (germline): MNHEY, SVGAGI. The CDR3 consists of 11 residues. The V and J ends lost 7 bases and 5 bases respectively, with 5 bases between them. Here the CDR3 reads CASTGNEKLFF. The DNA of the CDR3 is TGTGCCAGCACCGGGAATGAAAAACTGTTTTTT.

The gene calls are TRBV19 and TRBJ2-2; 11 bases map to TRBD2. The V and J ends lost 6 bases and 7 bases, in that order; junction bases with no gene match: 7. This CDR3 contains 15 residues. CDR1 is LNHDA and CDR2 is SQIVND in the germline V gene (reference sequence). CDR3 region: CASSTSGSSLGELFF. The CDR3, as DNA: TGTGCCAGTAGCACTAGCGGGAGTTCGCTCGGGGAGCTGTTTTTT.

This clone was seen a few times. The rearrangement joins TRBV6-5 to TRBJ1-1; 11 nucleotides align to TRBD1. The V and J ends lost 5 bases and 11 bases, in that order; junction bases with no gene match: 4. The germline V gene encodes CDR1 MNHEY and CDR2 SVGAGI. This CDR3 region has 12 residues. The CDR3 spells CASSPGTGGAFF. CDR3 coding DNA: TGTGCCAGCAGTCCGGGGACAGGGGGGGCTTTCTTT.

This chain uses TRBV14 with TRBJ2-1, with 12 bases identical to TRBD2. Germline CDR1 is SGHDN and CDR2 is FVKESK. Trimming cost V 5 bases and J 4 bases; bases outside gene matches: 3. This CDR3 spans 15 amino acids. The chain's CDR3 is CASSRLAGAYNEQFF. The CDR3 DNA reads as TGTGCCAGCAGCAGACTAGCGGGAGCTTACAATGAGCAGTTCTTC.

This sequence joins TRBV6-1 and TRBJ1-1, with no clear D. CDR1 is MNHNS and CDR2 is SASEGT in the germline V gene. The CDR3 extends over 13 amino acids. Trimming took 2 bases from V and 7 from J, leaving 11 bases between them. This CDR3 reads CASSESFTVEAFF. The CDR3 DNA sequence: TGTGCCAGCAGTGAAAGTTTCACGGTTGAAGCTTTCTTT.

The chain is built from TRBV6-4 and TRBJ2-2, with a weak D call TRBD2 (5 bases). CDR1 is MRHNA and CDR2 is SNTAGT in the germline V gene. Trimming shortened V by 0 bases and J by 9 bases, and 8 bases separated the two germline ends. This CDR3 comprises 13 residues. Here the CDR3 DNA reads TGTGCCAGCAGTGACTCGCCGGGGTGGGAGCTGTTTTTT. It is translated as CASSDSPGWELFF.

The chain is built from TRBV5-1 and TRBJ1-1; D unclear. Trimming removed 2 bases from V and 1 base from J, with 6 bases in between. Germline CDR1 SGHRS, CDR2 YFSETQ. The CDR3 consists of 13 residues. The CDR3 protein is CASSFLENTEAFF. CDR3 nucleotides: TGCGCCAGCAGCTTTTTAGAGAACACTGAAGCTTTCTTT.

This clone was found a few times. CDR3 sequence: CASRALRDSPEPQHF. As DNA, the CDR3 is TGTGCCAGCAGAGCACTTCGGGACAGCCCAGAACCCCAGCATTTT. The genes are TRBV6-1 and TRBJ1-5; TRBD1 matches 7 bases. CDR1 and CDR2 (germline): MNHNS, SASEGT. V lost 6 bases, J lost 10 bases, and 15 bases stayed unmatched. The CDR3 length is 15 residues.

The chain carries TRBV5-6 and TRBJ1-2; 12 bases are shared with TRBD1. V shed 3 bases, J shed 8 bases, and the junction held 5 bases outside the gene matches. The germline V gene encodes CDR1 SGHDT and CDR2 YYEEEE. The CDR3 totals 14 residues. The CDR3 sequence is CASSWGQGARGYTF. The CDR3 DNA is TGTGCCAGCAGCTGGGGACAGGGGGCGCGCGGCTACACCTTC. The full variable domain, completed using reference TRBV5-6 and TRBJ1-2, is DAGVTQSPTHLIKTRGQQVTLRCSPKSGHDTVSWYQQALGQGPQFIFQYYEEEERQRGNFPDRFSGHQFPNYSSELNVNALLLGDSALYLCASSWGQGARGYTFGSGTRLTVV.

V is TRBV7-9 and J is TRBJ1-3, with 7 bases matching TRBD1. The CDR3 runs to 14 residues. Germline loops: CDR1 SEHNR, CDR2 FQNEAQ (reference sequence). The V and J ends lost 5 bases and 5 bases, in that order; junction bases with no gene match: 6. The CDR3 DNA sequence: TGTGCCAGCAGCCCGGCAGGGGGACGAAACACCATATATTTT. This sequence encodes CASSPAGGRNTIYF. Complete variable domain (other parts from reference TRBV7-9 and TRBJ1-3): DTGVSQNPRHKITKRGQNVTFRCDPISEHNRLYWYRQTLGQGPEFLTYFQNEAQLEKSRLLSDRFSAERPKGSFSTLEIQRTEQGDSAMYLCASSPAGGRNTIYFGEGSWLTVV.

In this sample, this clone turned up once. The chain combines TRBV7-2 with TRBJ2-5, with D possibly matching TRBD2 (6 bases). Germline CDR1 and CDR2: SGHTA and FQGNSA. The CDR3 contains 12 residues. Trimming took 7 bases from V and 5 from J, leaving 11 bases between them. The CDR3 DNA follows: TGTGCCAGCACCGGGAGTGTGGAGACCCAGTACTTC. It encodes CASTGSVETQYF.

The genes are TRBV5-6 and TRBJ1-3, with TRBD1 identical over 10 bases. This CDR3 contains 17 residues. Losses at the gene ends were 4 bases for V and 3 bases for J; bases not matched to a gene: 10. Germline CDR1 and CDR2: SGHDT and YYEEEE. The CDR3 sequence is CASSRKVGQGYGNTIYF. Written as DNA, the CDR3 is TGTGCCAGCAGCAGAAAAGTGGGACAGGGGTATGGAAACACCATATATTTT.

The V call is TRBV11-2, the J call TRBJ1-1; no firm D call. CDR3 length: 12 residues. V lost 1 base and J 8 bases, leaving 8 bases between the germline ends. CDR1 is SGHAT, CDR2 FQNNGV, per germline. CDR3 DNA: TGTGCCAGCAGCTTAGGCAGATCGGAAGCTTTCTTT. Protein: CASSLGRSEAFF. Filled out from reference TRBV11-2 and TRBJ1-1, the complete variable domain reads EAGVAQSPRYKIIEKRQSVAFWCNPISGHATLYWYQQILGQGPKLLIQFQNNGVVDDSQLPKDRFSAERLKGVDSTLKIQPAKLEDSAVYLCASSLGRSEAFFGQGTRLTVV.

The CDR3 sequence is CASSYGTSSSYEQYF. The CDR3 DNA follows: TGTGCCAGCAGTTACGGGACTAGCTCATCCTACGAGCAGTACTTC. This chain links TRBV6-5 with TRBJ2-7; TRBD2 matches at 9 bases. Germline CDR1 reads MNHEY; CDR2 reads SVGAGI. The CDR3 has 15 amino acids. V dropped 2 bases and J dropped 1; count of bases not matched to a gene: 3.

The chain is built from TRBV7-9 and TRBJ1-3, with 11 bases matching TRBD1. V shed 5 bases and J 1 base; nucleotides not matched to a gene: 10. Germline V gene lookup returns CDR1 SEHNR and CDR2 FQNEAQ (reference sequence). The CDR3 runs 18 residues. CDR3 nucleotide sequence: TGTGCCAGCAGCCGGACAGGGGGCGCTGAGAGGTCTGGAAACACCATATATTTT. It yields the protein CASSRTGGAERSGNTIYF.

This chain uses TRBV30 with TRBJ1-2; D possibly corresponds to TRBD1 (5 bases). V lost 7 bases and J lost 2, with 11 bases in between. The CDR3 consists of 12 residues. CDR1 and CDR2 from the germline V gene are GTSNPN and SVGIG (reference sequence). The CDR3 here is CALDGGNYGYTF. The CDR3 bases are TGTGCCTTGGACGGGGGGAACTATGGCTACACCTTC.

The chain uses TRBV7-3 and TRBJ2-5; 10 nucleotides agree with TRBD1. This CDR3 has 14 residues. The germline CDR1 and CDR2 sequences are SGHTA and FQGTGA. V trimming: 5 bases; J trimming: 5 bases; junction bases outside the gene matches: 5. The CDR3 sequence is CASSVTGGMETQYF. The DNA for the CDR3 is TGTGCCAGCAGCGTGACAGGGGGCATGGAGACCCAGTACTTC.

The chain combines TRBV7-8 with TRBJ2-5, with TRBD2 matching over 9 bases. There are 14 residues in the CDR3. Losses at the gene ends were 5 bases for V and 7 bases for J; bases not matched to a gene: 8. In germline, CDR1 is SGHVS, CDR2 FQNEAQ. This CDR3 reads CASSPGTSTGTQYF. In DNA form, the CDR3 reads TGTGCCAGCAGCCCCGGGACTAGCACCGGGACCCAGTACTTC.

This clone was picked up a small number of times. This chain joins TRBV14 and TRBJ2-3; tentatively, D is TRBD2 (5 bases). Germline V lookup: CDR1 SGHDN, CDR2 FVKESK. The ends were cut back, 4 bases at V and 7 bases at J, with 15 bases in the middle. This CDR3 region has 14 residues. DNA for the CDR3: TGTGCCAGCAGCCCTGGACTGGGGTACAATACGCAGTATTTT. Protein: CASSPGLGYNTQYF.

This clone was detected once. The chain carries TRBV4-1 and TRBJ2-7; TRBD2 matches at 11 bases. Trimming at V came to 3 bases and at J to 2 bases, leaving 3 bases not matched to a gene. This CDR3 contains 15 residues. Germline V gene data show CDR1 as MGHRA and CDR2 as YSYEKL. CDR3 DNA: TGCGCCAGCAGCCAGACTAGCGGGGCTCCCTACGAGCAGTACTTC. This sequence encodes CASSQTSGAPYEQYF.

The chain combines TRBV6-6 with TRBJ1-2; D may be TRBD1 (5 bases). With 2 bases removed from V and 2 bases from J, the gap between germline ends came to 6 bases. The CDR3 contains 13 residues. Germline V lookup: CDR1 MNHNY, CDR2 SVGAGI (reference sequence). The CDR3 spells CASSYDSNYGYTF. CDR3 coding DNA: TGTGCCAGCAGTTACGACAGCAACTATGGCTACACCTTC.

The DNA of the CDR3 is TGTGCCTGGAGTACCCACGGACAGGGGGCGTGGGAGCAGTACTTC. Translating gives CAWSTHGQGAWEQYF. This chain links TRBV30 with TRBJ2-7, with 11 bases matching TRBD1. The CDR3 covers 15 residues. CDR1 is GTSNPN, CDR2 SVGIG, per germline (reference sequence). V shed 2 bases, J shed 7 bases, and the junction held 10 bases outside the gene matches.